What follows are 18 T cell receptor beta chains derived from one specimen sequenced in a study of T cells in Graves' hyperthyroidism and ophthalmopathy. The investigators amplified TCR beta CDR3 regions from RNA transcripts. The primer set for the first-round RT-PCR of the TCR CDR3 was HTBI. MiXCR, applied by TCRdb to the multiplex PCR reads, yields one record per CDR3 protein. The table lists about 420,000 distinct CDR3 sequences, about an eighth of them singletons. The sequencing input was blood. These receptors all stem from a young woman with Graves' hyperthyroidism.

The chain recombines TRBV12-3 or TRBV12-4 with TRBJ1-3; unclear D gene. V was shortened by 3 bases and J by 0 bases, with 12 bases between the two germline ends. The CDR3 contains 16 residues. CDR3 sequence reads: CASSFQVPSSGNTIYF. CDR3 nucleotide sequence: TGTGCCAGCAGTTTCCAGGTACCAAGCTCTGGAAACACCATATATTTT.

In its sample, this clonotype was seen many times. The chain recombines TRBV6-2 or TRBV6-3 with TRBJ2-5; TRBD1 matches 7 bases. CDR1 and CDR2 from the germline V gene are MNHEY and SVGEGT. CDR3 length: 15 residues. J lost 13 bases, V lost 2 bases, and 16 bases had no gene match. As DNA, the CDR3 is TGTGCCAGCAGTTACACGCCGGGACAGCGCTCCGGTTTGTACTTC. Amino acids: CASSYTPGQRSGLYF.

This clonotype was detected ten times or more. V gene TRBV2 combines with J gene TRBJ2-2; possibly TRBD1 or TRBD2 for D (6 bases each). Trimming stripped 7 bases from V and 2 bases from J, with 14 bases between. The CDR3 length is 15 residues. Germline-derived CDR1 and CDR2 are SNHLY and FYNNEI. CDR3 sequence: CASMGGSINTGELFF. CDR3 nucleotides: TGTGCCAGCATGGGGGGCAGTATTAACACCGGGGAGCTGTTTTTT.

The chain combines TRBV10-3 with TRBJ2-7; D is uncertain. V was trimmed by 7 bases and J by 0 bases, leaving 10 bases between them. This CDR3 has 13 amino acids. Germline values: CDR1 ENHRY, CDR2 SYGVKD. The CDR3 spells CAIKPGSSYEQYF. The CDR3 nucleotides are TGTGCCATCAAACCGGGTAGCTCCTACGAGCAGTACTTC.

This clonotype was detected many times. The rearrangement links TRBV9 to TRBJ2-3; 9 bases agree with TRBD2. Germline loops: CDR1 SGDLS, CDR2 YYNGEE. CDR3 size: 14 residues. V lost 4 bases and J lost 4; bases outside the gene matches: 4. CDR3 residues: CASSRSGSSDTQYF. In nucleotides, the CDR3 is TGTGCCAGCAGCCGTAGCGGGAGTTCAGATACGCAGTATTTT.

The rearrangement links TRBV6-1 to TRBJ1-1; TRBD1 matches 8 bases. In germline, CDR1 is MNHNS, CDR2 SASEGT. J lost 1 base, V lost 7 bases, and 5 bases had no gene match. This CDR3 spans 14 amino acids. The CDR3 here is CASIRQGRNTEAFF. For the CDR3, the DNA is TGTGCCAGCATAAGACAGGGGAGGAACACTGAAGCTTTCTTT.

This chain links TRBV5-4 with TRBJ1-1; maybe TRBD1 (6 bases). This CDR3 is built from 14 residues. Trimming removed 3 bases from V and 5 bases from J, with 14 bases in between. Germline lookup yields CDR1 SGHNT and CDR2 YYREEE (reference sequence). CDR3 DNA: TGTGCCAGCAGCTCAACAGGGATGGGAACTGAAGCTTTCTTT. The encoded protein is CASSSTGMGTEAFF.

This clonotype was counted only a few times. The chain couples TRBV7-9 to TRBJ1-2; 8 nucleotides match TRBD1. This CDR3 contains 13 residues. Germline assignment: CDR1 SEHNR and CDR2 FQNEAQ (reference sequence). V lost 8 bases, J lost 3 bases, and 5 bases stayed unmatched. CDR3 nucleotide sequence: TGTGCCAGCGAAACGGACAGGGACTATGGCTACACCTTC. It translates to CASETDRDYGYTF.

This clonotype showed up many times. A much more abundant neighbour one base away suggests this may be a read error. This chain joins TRBV28 and TRBJ2-7; D is ambiguous. Germline V gene sequence: CDR1 MDHEN, CDR2 SYDVKM. This CDR3 is built from 13 residues. The germline V and J ends were trimmed by 7 bases and 2 bases, with 12 bases remaining between them. The CDR3 DNA reads TGTGCCAGCAAGGAAAAGATTACCTACGAGCAGTACTTC. Residues: CASKEKITYEQYF. Variable domain in full (rest from reference TRBV28 and TRBJ2-7): DVKVTQSSRYLVKRTGEKVFLECVQDMDHENMFWYRQDPGLGLRLIYFSYDVKMKEKGDIPEGYSVSREKKERFSLILESASTNQTSMYLCASKEKITYEQYFGPGTRLTVT.

This clonotype was detected many times. The V and J genes are TRBV7-2 and TRBJ2-2; no clear D. CDR1 is SGHTA and CDR2 is FQGNSA in the germline V gene. The V end lost 5 bases, the J end lost 5 bases, and 15 bases lay between the germline ends. The CDR3 is 15 amino acids. For the CDR3, the DNA is TGTGCCAGCAGCCCTGGACCCCTGGGGACCGGGGAGCTGTTTTTT. Its translation is CASSPGPLGTGELFF.

This clonotype has a count of ten or more. The CDR3 region is CASSHPDRGPETQYF. The CDR3 nucleotides read TGCGCCAGCAGCCACCCAGACAGGGGCCCAGAGACCCAGTACTTC. The chain recombines TRBV5-1 with TRBJ2-5, with 8 bases aligning to TRBD1. Germline V gene lookup returns CDR1 SGHRS and CDR2 YFSETQ. V was clipped by 4 bases and J by 4 bases; unmatched bases: 9. This CDR3 is 15 amino acids long.

This clonotype was counted only a few times. Relative to the germline gene, one junction end is altered; a read error may explain this. The chain employs TRBV5-1 and TRBJ2-7; D may be TRBD1 or TRBD2 (5 bases each). The CDR3 is 15 residues long. Germline V CDR1 and CDR2: SGHRS, YFSETQ. In nucleotides, the CDR3 is TGTGCCAGCAGCTTGGGGCCGGGAACTCCCTACGAGCAGTACTTC. This sequence encodes CASSLGPGTPYEQYF.

V gene TRBV20-1 combines with J gene TRBJ2-7; a possible D gene is TRBD2 (7 bases). The germline CDR1 and CDR2 sequences are DFQATT and SNEGSKA (reference sequence). With 5 bases removed from V and 7 bases from J, the gap between germline ends came to 24 bases. This CDR3 comprises 15 residues. The CDR3 bases are TGCAGTGCTGGATCAGCCTCTACAGGGAGGGAGGAGCAGTACTTC. This encodes CSAGSASTGREEQYF.

The chain uses TRBV9 and TRBJ1-2; D is ambiguous. Germline lookup yields CDR1 SGDLS and CDR2 YYNGEE. This CDR3 region has 14 residues. Trimming took 0 bases from V and 7 from J, leaving 13 bases between them. The CDR3 loop reads CASSVATFGGGYTF. In DNA, the CDR3 is TGTGCCAGCAGCGTAGCCACATTCGGAGGTGGCTACACCTTC.

This rearrangement joins TRBV14 to TRBJ1-1, with D possibly being TRBD1 (5 bases). The V end lost 1 base, the J end lost 4 bases, and 10 bases lay between the germline ends. Germline V lookup: CDR1 SGHDN, CDR2 FVKESK. The CDR3 has 14 residues. The CDR3 spells CASSQVQGRTEAFF. In DNA, the CDR3 is TGTGCCAGCAGCCAAGTTCAGGGTCGCACTGAAGCTTTCTTT.

The table lists this clonotype with many counts. V is TRBV6-1 and J is TRBJ2-2; possible D gene TRBD1, 8 bases. Looked up from germline, CDR1 is MNHNS and CDR2 is SASEGT. Trimming took 3 bases from V and 6 from J, leaving 11 bases between them. The CDR3 contains 14 residues. The CDR3 DNA sequence: TGTGCCAGCAGTGACACAGGGGGGGCCGGGGAGCTGTTTTTT. This encodes CASSDTGGAGELFF.

This clonotype was seen ten or more times. The CDR3 DNA reads as TGTGCCGCCCACGGACTTCTCGGCTATGGCTACACCTTC. Protein: CAAHGLLGYGYTF. V is TRBV6-1 and J is TRBJ1-2; D not resolved. The length of the CDR3 is 13 residues. Germline V CDR1 and CDR2: MNHNS, SASEGT. Trimming removed 11 bases at V and 4 bases at J, with 17 bases between.

This clonotype appeared many times. The chain joins TRBV11-2 to TRBJ2-3, with TRBD2 identical over 7 bases. The V and J ends lost 5 bases and 3 bases, in that order; junction bases with no gene match: 5. CDR3 length: 14 amino acids. Germline loops: CDR1 SGHAT, CDR2 FQNNGV. CDR3 nucleotides: TGTGCCAGCAGCCGTACACTAGCGACAGATACGCAGTATTTT. Translation: CASSRTLATDTQYF.